This T cell receptor (beta chain) was profiled in a study of cytomegalovirus exposure and HLA in healthy donors. The overall study: For the 300 to 450 genotyped donors, around 76% fell within the Caucasian-associated ancestry cluster.

V lost 4 bases, J lost 4 bases, and 20 bases lay in between. Germline CDR1 and CDR2: SGHRS and YFSETQ. The CDR3 has 16 amino acids. The PCR used 60 Vbeta and 13 Jbeta primers. The method was immunoSEQ multiplex PCR; TCRdb's version includes in-frame clones alone and lacks a portion of them. The sample holds around 130,000 clones, roughly 88% seen once. Study-level results: The Asian-associated ancestry cluster reportedly had fewer N-insertions than the approximately 700-donor mean in a later analysis. Earlier analysis yielded a pattern in which most TCR beta V segments were productive about 87% or about 30% of the time. In a later analysis, V- and J-gene trimming of beta chains associated with a DCLRE1C missense variant, replicated independently.

As for this clone: Its antigen is unidentified. The sample contains more than one DNA sequence encoding this CDR3.

The chain carries TRBV5-1 and TRBJ1-2; D perhaps matches TRBD1 (6 bases). The specimen was PBMCs. This sequence originates from a boy between 10 and 17 years old in good health and CMV-seronegative. The CDR3 region has the DNA TGCGCCAGCAGCCTGGAGGGGACACAACCGCTCTATGGCTACACCTTC. It yields the protein CASSLEGTQPLYGYTF. Full variable domain (outside the CDR3, taken from reference TRBV5-1 and TRBJ1-2): KAGVTQTPRYLIKTRGQQVTLSCSPISGHRSVSWYQQTPGQGLQFLFEYFSETQRNKGNFPGRFSGRQFSNSRSEMNVSTLELGDSALYLCASSLEGTQPLYGYTFGSGTRLTVV.